This TCR beta chain came from a study of cytotoxic CD8 clonotypes in ibrutinib-treated CLL. Trimming left V 1 base short and J 0 bases short, with 28 bases between. Germline CDR1 reads MNHEY; CDR2 reads SMNVEV (reference sequence). The CDR3 sequence is 21 residues long. Clones were read by immunoSEQ multiplex PCR, and TCRdb kept only the in-frame ones, dropping some. The sample lists around 70,000 clones; around 68% were seen once. The input for sequencing was PBMCs, taken after 12 months of ibrutinib treatment. The V gene is TRBV27, the J gene TRBJ2-7; D is perhaps TRBD1 (5 bases). This clonotype originated in a human donor with chronic lymphocytic leukemia. Here the CDR3 DNA reads TGTGCCAGCAGTTTATATCCGCCTACGTTGGTCCAGACAGTAACCTCCTACGAGCAGTACTTC. It specifies CASSLYPPTLVQTVTSYEQYF.